The rows below give T cell receptor beta chains drawn from one sample of a study of graft-versus-host responses after intestinal transplantation. Their antigens remain unidentified. Profiling relied on immunoSEQ multiplex PCR, and the TCRdb table lists in-frame clones only, not all of them. The repertoire holds about 78,000 clones, with roughly 89% as singletons. The sample consisted of unstimulated CD8+ T cells sorted from spleen or lymph node cells, taken before transplant. Receptor source: a human donor who was the organ donor for an intestinal transplant. The CDR3 runs from the conserved cysteine through the conserved F or W. Fields, in order: clone size, V gene, J gene, D gene, CDR3 DNA, CDR3 protein. A D gene is named only where the DNA matches it firmly. Clone size, where shown, is once, few, many, or a class for clones that have expanded.

>.|TRBV7-9|TRBJ1-6|TRBD1
TGTGCCAGCAGCCGTGTCGCAGGGGGCAGTAGGCCCCTCCACTTT
CASSRVAGGSRPLHF
>.|TRBV13|TRBJ2-3|TRBD2
TGTGCCAGCAGCTTTGTGGGCGGGGGGCCCTCTAGCACAGATACGCAGTATTTT
CASSFVGGGPSSTDTQYF
>.|TRBV28|TRBJ1-4|.
TGTGCCAGCAGCTATGACAGCGCGAATGAAAAACTGTTTTTT
CASSYDSANEKLFF
>.|TRBV27|TRBJ1-2|TRBD1
TGTGCCAGCAGTTTATACTTTGGCGGGACAGGGATGGAGTATGACTATGGCTACACCTTC
CASSLYFGGTGMEYDYGYTF
>few|TRBV2|TRBJ1-4|.
TGTGCCAGCAGCGGGGACATCTCAACTAATGAAAAACTGTTTTTT
CASSGDISTNEKLFF
>.|TRBV7-9|TRBJ1-2|.
TGTGCCAGCAGCTTAGCTCTGGGGGCGGTTGGCTACACCTTC
CASSLALGAVGYTF
>.|TRBV7-9|TRBJ2-3|TRBD2
TGTGCCAGCAGCTTAGTCGGGGGGAGCACAGATACGCAGTATTTT
CASSLVGGSTDTQYF
>.|TRBV15|TRBJ2-2|TRBD1
TGTGCCACCCGATACGGCAGGGGGCAAATGGGGAACACCGGGGAGCTGTTTTTT
CATRYGRGQMGNTGELFF
>.|TRBV7-9|TRBJ2-5|.
TGTGCCAGCAGCTTAGGGGAAGGACAGCTACCACAAGAGACCCAGTACTTC
CASSLGEGQLPQETQYF
>once|TRBV7-8|TRBJ2-1|TRBD2
TGTGCCAGCAGCTTAAGAACTAGCGGGGGGTTCTCCTACAATGAGCAGTTCTTC
CASSLRTSGGFSYNEQFF
>.|TRBV28|TRBJ1-1|.
TGTGCCAGCAGTCCCCACACCCACGGGGGGAACACTGAAGCTTTCTTT
CASSPHTHGGNTEAFF
>.|TRBV27|TRBJ1-1|.
TGTGCCAGCAGAGAGGGGGTTGTCGCTTTCTTT
CASREGVVAFF
>.|TRBV5-6|TRBJ2-2|.
TGTGCCAGCAGCTTGGGACACCCTCAAATGGGCACCGGGGAGCTGTTTTTT
CASSLGHPQMGTGELFF
>.|TRBV7-9|TRBJ2-2|TRBD2
TGTGCCAGCAGTCAAACCGGGACTAGTTTCACCGGGGAGCTGTTTTTT
CASSQTGTSFTGELFF
>.|TRBV27|TRBJ1-1|TRBD1
TGTGCCATCAGACAGGGGGCAGGAACTGAAGCTTTCTTT
CAIRQGAGTEAFF
>.|TRBV30|TRBJ1-6|.
TGTGCCTGGAGTGTAGTGGGGAGATATAATTCACCCCTCCACTTT
CAWSVVGRYNSPLHF
>.|TRBV28|TRBJ2-1|.
TGTGCCAGCAGTTTAGCCGGACTCTACAATGAGCAGTTCTTC
CASSLAGLYNEQFF
>.|TRBV25-1|TRBJ1-4|TRBD1
TGTGCCAGCAGTGAATTCGACAGGGAAAGGGAAAAACTGTTTTTT
CASSEFDREREKLFF
>.|TRBV4-3|TRBJ2-6|TRBD2
TGCGCCAGCAGCCAAGGGGAGGGGTCAGGGGCCAACGTCCTGACTTTC
CASSQGEGSGANVLTF
>.|TRBV11-3|TRBJ2-1|.
TGTGCCAGCAGCCTCCGCGGGGAGGCCTACAATGAGCAGTTCTTC
CASSLRGEAYNEQFF